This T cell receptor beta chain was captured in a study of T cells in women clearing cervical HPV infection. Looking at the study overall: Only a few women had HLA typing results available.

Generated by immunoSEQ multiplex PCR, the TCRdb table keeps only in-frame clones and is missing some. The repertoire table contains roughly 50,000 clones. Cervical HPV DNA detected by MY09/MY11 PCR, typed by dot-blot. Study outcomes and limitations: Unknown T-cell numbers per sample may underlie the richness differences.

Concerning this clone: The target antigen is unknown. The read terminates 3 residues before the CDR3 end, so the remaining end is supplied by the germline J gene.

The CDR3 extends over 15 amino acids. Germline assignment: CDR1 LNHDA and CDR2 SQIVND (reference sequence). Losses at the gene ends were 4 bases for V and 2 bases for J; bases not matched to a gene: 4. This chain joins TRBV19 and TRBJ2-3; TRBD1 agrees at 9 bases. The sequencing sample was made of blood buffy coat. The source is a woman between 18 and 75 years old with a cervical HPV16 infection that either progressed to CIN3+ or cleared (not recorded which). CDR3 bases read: TGTGCCAGTAGTAGTGACAGGGGGAACACAGATACG. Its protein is CASSSDRGNTDT. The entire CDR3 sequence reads CASSSDRGNTDTQYF.